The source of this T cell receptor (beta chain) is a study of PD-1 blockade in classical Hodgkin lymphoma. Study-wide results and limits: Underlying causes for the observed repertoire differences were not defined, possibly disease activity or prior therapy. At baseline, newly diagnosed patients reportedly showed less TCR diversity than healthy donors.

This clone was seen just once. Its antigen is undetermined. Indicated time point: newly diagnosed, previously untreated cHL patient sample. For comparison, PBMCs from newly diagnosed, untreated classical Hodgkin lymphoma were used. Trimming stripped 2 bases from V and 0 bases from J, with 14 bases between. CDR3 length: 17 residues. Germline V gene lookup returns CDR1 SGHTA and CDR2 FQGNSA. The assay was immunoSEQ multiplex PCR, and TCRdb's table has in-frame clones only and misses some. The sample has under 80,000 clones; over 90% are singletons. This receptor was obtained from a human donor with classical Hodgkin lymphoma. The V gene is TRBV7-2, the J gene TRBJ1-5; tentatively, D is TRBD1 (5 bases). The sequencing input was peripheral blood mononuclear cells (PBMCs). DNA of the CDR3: TGTGCCAGCAGCTTACCAAGGGGTCGGGTTAGCAATCAGCCCCAGCATTTT. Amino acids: CASSLPRGRVSNQPQHF. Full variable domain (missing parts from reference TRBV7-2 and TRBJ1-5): GAGVSQSPSNKVTEKGKDVELRCDPISGHTALYWYRQSLGQGLEFLIYFQGNSAPDKSGLPSDRFSAERTGGSVSTLTIQRTQQEDSAVYLCASSLPRGRVSNQPQHFGDGTRLSIL.